These 20 T cell receptor beta chains came from one sample sequenced in a study of blood T cell repertoires in COVID-19. Generated by immunoSEQ multiplex PCR, the TCRdb table keeps only in-frame clones and is missing some. The table shows hundreds of thousands of clones, with nearly 90% occurring only once. Source material: PBMCs or T cells enriched from blood (not recorded which). These TCRs come from a woman aged 18-35 years with acute COVID-19.

The V gene is TRBV28, the J gene TRBJ2-1; 9 bases agree with TRBD2. Germline-derived CDR1 and CDR2 are MDHEN and SYDVKM. The J segment lost 4 bases and the V segment lost 6 bases, leaving 13 bases of the junction unmatched. The CDR3 is 17 residues long. CDR3 nucleotide sequence: TGTGCCAGCAGAGGGGCGGTAGCGGGAGTAAAATACAATGAGCAGTTCTTC. Translated: CASRGAVAGVKYNEQFF.

The gene calls are TRBV28 and TRBJ2-3; D is perhaps TRBD1 (6 bases). The germline CDR1 and CDR2 sequences are MDHEN and SYDVKM. This CDR3 is 13 amino acids long. V lost 8 bases and J lost 5, with 14 bases in between. The CDR3: CASSTGKGDTQYF. The DNA for the CDR3 is TGTGCCAGCTCCACAGGGAAGGGAGATACGCAGTATTTT. The full variable domain, in which reference TRBV28 and TRBJ2-3 provide the parts outside the CDR3, is DVKVTQSSRYLVKRTGEKVFLECVQDMDHENMFWYRQDPGLGLRLIYFSYDVKMKEKGDIPEGYSVSREKKERFSLILESASTNQTSMYLCASSTGKGDTQYFGPGTRLTVL.

The V gene is TRBV19, the J gene TRBJ1-1; 7 positions agree with TRBD1. J gave up 2 bases and V 4 bases, and 7 bases lay outside the gene matches. CDR1 is LNHDA, CDR2 SQIVND, per germline (reference sequence). The CDR3 has 15 amino acids. CDR3 bases: TGTGCCAGTAGTAGGCAAGGGACAGCAAACACTGAAGCTTTCTTT. This gives the protein CASSRQGTANTEAFF.

The rearrangement links TRBV2 to TRBJ1-1; the match to TRBD1 covers 9 bases. V shed 6 bases, J shed 4 bases, and the junction held 6 bases outside the gene matches. Germline V gene sequence: CDR1 SNHLY, CDR2 FYNNEI. The CDR3 contains 14 residues. CDR3 protein: CASRLQGARTEAFF. The CDR3 nucleotides are TGTGCCAGCAGACTACAGGGGGCGCGCACTGAAGCTTTCTTT.

J is TRBJ2-2 and V is TRBV15; TRBD1 aligns across 11 bases. The germline V gene has CDR1 LNHNV and CDR2 YYDKDF (reference sequence). This CDR3 has 17 amino acids. V shed 1 base and J 5 bases; nucleotides not matched to a gene: 6. CDR3 sequence reads: CATSRGGTGGITGELFF. The CDR3 region has the DNA TGTGCCACCAGCAGAGGTGGGACAGGGGGGATTACCGGGGAGCTGTTTTTT.

The chain has TRBV14 and TRBJ1-2; TRBD1 matches 10 bases. The CDR3 consists of 15 residues. V trimming: 4 bases; J trimming: 4 bases; junction bases outside the gene matches: 6. CDR1 and CDR2 (germline): SGHDN, FVKESK. In DNA form, the CDR3 reads TGTGCCAGCAGCCCGGGGACAGGGGATACCTATGGCTACACCTTC. Translation: CASSPGTGDTYGYTF.

The rearrangement links TRBV28 to TRBJ1-2; 7 bases align to TRBD1. The CDR3 has 16 amino acids. Trimming removed 3 bases from V and 6 bases from J; junction bases left unmatched: 13. The germline CDR1 and CDR2 sequences are MDHEN and SYDVKM. CDR3 sequence: CASSFSDRATSNGYTF. CDR3 nucleotide sequence: TGTGCCAGCAGTTTCTCCGACAGGGCAACATCCAATGGCTACACCTTC.

The chain has TRBV6-5 and TRBJ2-1; D is undetermined. The CDR3 has 13 residues. Deletions cut 2 bases from V and 6 bases from J, with 8 bases between. Germline lookup yields CDR1 MNHEY and CDR2 SVGAGI. DNA for the CDR3: TGTGCCAGCAGTTACATCAACGGCAATGAGCAGTTCTTC. It encodes CASSYINGNEQFF.

The chain joins TRBV28 to TRBJ1-2; D perhaps matches TRBD1 (6 bases). The CDR3 contains 11 residues. Trimming cost V 7 bases and J 4 bases, with 7 bases left between them. Germline-derived CDR1 and CDR2 are MDHEN and SYDVKM. CDR3 bases: TGTGCCAGCAAAGGGGGCTATGGCTACACCTTC. Translation gives CASKGGYGYTF.

V is TRBV5-1 and J is TRBJ2-1, with 9 bases matching TRBD2. Trimming took 2 bases from V and 6 from J; bases not matched to a gene: 6. The CDR3 length is 15 residues. Germline V CDR1 and CDR2: SGHRS, YFSETQ. CDR3: CASSFSLAGFNEQFF. The DNA of the CDR3 is TGCGCCAGCAGCTTCAGCCTAGCGGGATTCAATGAGCAGTTCTTC. The variable domain in full, completed from reference TRBV5-1 and TRBJ2-1, reads KAGVTQTPRYLIKTRGQQVTLSCSPISGHRSVSWYQQTPGQGLQFLFEYFSETQRNKGNFPGRFSGRQFSNSRSEMNVSTLELGDSALYLCASSFSLAGFNEQFFGPGTRLTVL.

J is TRBJ2-7 and V is TRBV5-1, with TRBD2 matching 7 bases. V lost 0 bases to trimming and J lost 6 bases; unmatched junction nucleotides: 9. CDR3 length: 15 residues. CDR1 and CDR2 from the germline V gene are SGHRS and YFSETQ. The CDR3 DNA reads TGCGCCAGCAGCTTGGTCGGACTAGGGATGGGCGAGCAGTACTTC. It translates to CASSLVGLGMGEQYF.

This chain joins TRBV29-1 and TRBJ2-1; D call uncertain. This CDR3 comprises 12 residues. V gave up 3 bases and J gave up 6 bases, with 9 bases separating them. The V gene's germline CDR1 is SQVTM and CDR2 ANQGSEA. In DNA, the CDR3 is TGCAGCGTTGAGATCTTTAGCAATGAGCAGTTCTTC. It encodes CSVEIFSNEQFF.

The chain joins TRBV28 to TRBJ2-1; no reliable D call. Trimming took 6 bases from V and 0 from J, leaving 9 bases between them. The CDR3 length is 14 residues. Germline V gene lookup returns CDR1 MDHEN and CDR2 SYDVKM. CDR3 sequence reads: CASRTSSSYNEQFF. The CDR3 DNA reads as TGTGCCAGCAGGACTTCAAGCTCCTACAATGAGCAGTTCTTC. The entire variable domain, with the rest obtained from reference TRBV28 and TRBJ2-1, is as follows: DVKVTQSSRYLVKRTGEKVFLECVQDMDHENMFWYRQDPGLGLRLIYFSYDVKMKEKGDIPEGYSVSREKKERFSLILESASTNQTSMYLCASRTSSSYNEQFFGPGTRLTVL.

The genes are TRBV3-1 (or the pseudogene TRBV3-2) and TRBJ1-2; 8 positions agree with TRBD1. V shed 3 bases and J 8 bases; nucleotides not matched to a gene: 11. This CDR3 is 15 amino acids long. Germline V CDR1 and CDR2: LGHDT, YNNKEL (reference sequence). DNA for the CDR3: TGTGCCAGCAGCCAGACGGGACAGGATTATGACGGCTACACCTTC. Its translation: CASSQTGQDYDGYTF.

V and J are TRBV28 and TRBJ1-1, with 8 bases lining up with TRBD1. The CDR3 has 17 residues. Germline-derived CDR1 and CDR2 are MDHEN and SYDVKM. V shed 2 bases and J 6 bases; nucleotides not matched to a gene: 14. The chain's CDR3 is CASSLGQGLGWGPEAFF. The CDR3 nucleotides are TGTGCCAGCAGTTTAGGACAGGGTCTCGGATGGGGCCCTGAAGCTTTCTTT. Using reference TRBV28 and TRBJ1-1 for the parts outside the CDR3, the full variable domain is DVKVTQSSRYLVKRTGEKVFLECVQDMDHENMFWYRQDPGLGLRLIYFSYDVKMKEKGDIPEGYSVSREKKERFSLILESASTNQTSMYLCASSLGQGLGWGPEAFFGQGTRLTVV.

The rearrangement joins TRBV7-9 to TRBJ2-3, with 8 bases lining up with TRBD1. Germline V gene lookup returns CDR1 SEHNR and CDR2 FQNEAQ (reference sequence). Germline trimming cut 5 bases from V and 4 bases from J; bases unmatched to any gene: 2. This CDR3 has 13 residues. The CDR3, as DNA: TGTGCCAGCAGCAAGGACAGGGCAGATACGCAGTATTTT. Its protein is CASSKDRADTQYF.

The V call is TRBV19, the J call TRBJ1-3, with 7 nucleotides matching TRBD1. V lost 1 base to trimming and J lost 0 bases; unmatched junction nucleotides: 15. Germline lookup yields CDR1 LNHDA and CDR2 SQIVND (reference sequence). The length of the CDR3 is 20 residues. The chain's CDR3 is CASSIGPGQAYLSSGNTIYF. CDR3 DNA: TGTGCCAGTAGTATAGGCCCAGGACAGGCCTATCTTAGCTCTGGAAACACCATATATTTT.

The chain joins TRBV9 to TRBJ2-7; 14 bases align to TRBD2. CDR3 length equals 16 residues. V dropped 2 bases and J dropped 7; count of bases not matched to a gene: 8. CDR1 is SGDLS, CDR2 YYNGEE, per germline. The CDR3 DNA reads as TGTGCCAGCAGCGTCGGGACTAGCGGGAGTTCTCGGGAGCAGTACTTC. Translating gives CASSVGTSGSSREQYF. The variable domain in full, completed from reference TRBV9 and TRBJ2-7, reads DSGVTQTPKHLITATGQRVTLRCSPRSGDLSVYWYQQSLDQGLQFLIQYYNGEERAKGNILERFSAQQFPDLHSELNLSSLELGDSALYFCASSVGTSGSSREQYFGPGTRLTVT.

The V and J genes are TRBV6-5 and TRBJ1-1; D is unclear. The germline CDR1 and CDR2 sequences are MNHEY and SVGAGI. The V end was cut by 6 bases, the J end by 5 bases, with 19 bases between. The CDR3 covers 15 residues. The CDR3 loop reads CASSPYSRSRTEAFF. The CDR3 coding sequence is TGTGCCAGCAGCCCCTACTCGAGGAGCCGGACTGAAGCTTTCTTT.

The genes are TRBV7-8 and TRBJ2-5; 7 positions match TRBD1. CDR1 is SGHVS and CDR2 is FQNEAQ in the germline V gene. Germline trimming cut 1 base from V and 2 bases from J; bases unmatched to any gene: 7. The CDR3 extends over 16 amino acids. CDR3 protein: CASSLVLNRGQETQYF. In DNA form, the CDR3 reads TGTGCCAGCAGCTTAGTCCTCAACAGGGGACAAGAGACCCAGTACTTC. Together with reference TRBV7-8 and TRBJ2-5, the CDR3 gives the full variable domain: GAGVSQSPRYKVAKRGQDVALRCDPISGHVSLFWYQQALGQGPEFLTYFQNEAQLDKSGLPSDRFFAERPEGSVSTLKIQRTQQEDSAVYLCASSLVLNRGQETQYFGPGTRLLVL.